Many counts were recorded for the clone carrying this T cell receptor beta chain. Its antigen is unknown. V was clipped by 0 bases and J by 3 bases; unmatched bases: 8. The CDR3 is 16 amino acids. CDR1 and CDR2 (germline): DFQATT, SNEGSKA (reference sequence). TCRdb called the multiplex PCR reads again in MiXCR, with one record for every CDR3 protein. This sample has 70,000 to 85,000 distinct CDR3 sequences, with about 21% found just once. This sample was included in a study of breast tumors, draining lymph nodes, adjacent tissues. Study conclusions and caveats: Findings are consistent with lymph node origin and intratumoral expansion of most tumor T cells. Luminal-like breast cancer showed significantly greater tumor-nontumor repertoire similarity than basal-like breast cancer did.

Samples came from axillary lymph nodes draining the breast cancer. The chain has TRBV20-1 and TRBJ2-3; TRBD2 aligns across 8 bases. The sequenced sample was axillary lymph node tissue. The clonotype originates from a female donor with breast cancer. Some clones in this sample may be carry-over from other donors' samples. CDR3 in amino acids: CSARDQEKRGTDTQYF. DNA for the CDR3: TGCAGTGCTAGAGATCAGGAGAAGCGGGGGACAGATACGCAGTATTTT.